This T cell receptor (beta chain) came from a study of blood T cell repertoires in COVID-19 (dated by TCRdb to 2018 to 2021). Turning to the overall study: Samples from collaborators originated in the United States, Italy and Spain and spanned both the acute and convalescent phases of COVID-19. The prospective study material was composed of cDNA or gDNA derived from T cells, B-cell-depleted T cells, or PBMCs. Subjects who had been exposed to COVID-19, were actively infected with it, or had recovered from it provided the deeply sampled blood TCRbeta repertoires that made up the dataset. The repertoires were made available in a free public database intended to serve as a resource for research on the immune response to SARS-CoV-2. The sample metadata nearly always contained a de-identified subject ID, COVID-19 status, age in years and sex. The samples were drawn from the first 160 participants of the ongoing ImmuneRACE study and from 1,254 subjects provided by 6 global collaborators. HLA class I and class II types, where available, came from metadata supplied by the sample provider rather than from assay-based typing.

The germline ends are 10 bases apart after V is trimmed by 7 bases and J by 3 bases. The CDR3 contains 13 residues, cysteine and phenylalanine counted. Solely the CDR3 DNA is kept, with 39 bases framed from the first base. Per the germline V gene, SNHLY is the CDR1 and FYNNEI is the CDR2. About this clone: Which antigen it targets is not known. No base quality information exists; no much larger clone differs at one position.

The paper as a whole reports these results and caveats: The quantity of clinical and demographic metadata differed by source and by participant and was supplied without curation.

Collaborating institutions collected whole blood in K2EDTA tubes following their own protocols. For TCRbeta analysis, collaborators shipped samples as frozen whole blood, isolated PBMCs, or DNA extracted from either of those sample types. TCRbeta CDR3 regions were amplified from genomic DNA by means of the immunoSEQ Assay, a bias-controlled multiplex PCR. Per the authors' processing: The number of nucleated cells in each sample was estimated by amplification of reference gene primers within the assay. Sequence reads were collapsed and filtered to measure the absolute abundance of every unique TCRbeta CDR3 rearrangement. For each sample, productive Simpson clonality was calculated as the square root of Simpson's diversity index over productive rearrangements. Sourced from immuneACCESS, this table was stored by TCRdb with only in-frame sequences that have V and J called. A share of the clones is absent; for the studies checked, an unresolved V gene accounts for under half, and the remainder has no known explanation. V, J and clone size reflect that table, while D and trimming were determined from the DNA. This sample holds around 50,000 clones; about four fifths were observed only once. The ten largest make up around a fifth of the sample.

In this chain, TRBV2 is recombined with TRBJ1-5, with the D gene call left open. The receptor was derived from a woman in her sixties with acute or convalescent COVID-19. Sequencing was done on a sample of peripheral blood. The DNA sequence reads TGTGCCAGCAAAATCGGTAACAATCAGCCCCAGCATTTT. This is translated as CASKIGNNQPQHF. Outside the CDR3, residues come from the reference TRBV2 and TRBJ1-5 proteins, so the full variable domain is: EPEVTQTPSHQVTQMGQEVILRCVPISNHLYFYWYRQILGQKVEFLVSFYNNEISEKSEIFDDQFSVERPDGSNFTLKIRSTKLEDSAMYFCASKIGNNQPQHFGDGTRLSIL.